A single sample is the source of the 27 T cell receptor beta chains below, sequenced in a study of T cell repertoires in cytomegalovirus infection. TCRdb reprocessed the reads with MiXCR, giving one entry per CDR3 protein. Here the sample spans approximately 220,000 distinct CDR3 sequences, less than 50% being singletons. No antigen has been identified for these receptors. Sequences were derived from CD8+ T cells from cultured PBMCs, sampled from culture after CMV antigen stimulation. The receptors were sampled from a human donor in good health (CMV status not recorded). Some clones in this sample may be carry-over from other donors' samples.

This clonotype was seen a handful of times. This sequence joins TRBV29-1 and TRBJ1-1; 8 nucleotides agree with TRBD1. Germline loops: CDR1 SQVTM, CDR2 ANQGSEA. V lost 5 bases and J lost 1; bases outside the gene matches: 15. There are 17 residues in the CDR3. Here the CDR3 reads CSVLIDRGKVGNTEAFF. CDR3 DNA sequence: TGCAGCGTTCTTATCGACAGGGGAAAGGTGGGGAACACTGAAGCTTTCTTT. The whole variable domain, remainder taken from reference TRBV29-1 and TRBJ1-1, is SAVISQKPSRDICQRGTSLTIQCQVDSQVTMMFWYRQQPGQSLTLIATANQGSEATYESGFVIDKFPISRPNLTFSTLTVSNMSPEDSSIYLCSVLIDRGKVGNTEAFFGQGTRLTVV.

The chain combines TRBV6-8 with TRBJ2-1; 8 bases are a match to TRBD1. The CDR3 covers 16 residues. Germline values: CDR1 MNHGY, CDR2 SAAAGT. V was pared by 4 bases and J by 6 bases, with 11 bases of the junction left unmatched. The CDR3 nucleotides are TGTGCCAGCAGTTCCTCGACAGGGGAAGTATTCAATGAGCAGTTCTTC. It translates to CASSSSTGEVFNEQFF.

The V and J genes are TRBV7-8 and TRBJ1-5; D remains ambiguous. This CDR3 comprises 13 residues. With 1 base removed from V and 12 bases from J, the gap between germline ends came to 13 bases. The germline gives CDR1 SGHVS, CDR2 FQNEAQ. In DNA, the CDR3 is TGTGCCAGCAGCTTAGGAGGGATTACAGACCAGCATTTT. Translated: CASSLGGITDQHF.

This clonotype was detected a few times. This rearrangement joins TRBV7-2 to TRBJ2-7; D remains unclear. The CDR3 is 15 amino acids. V was trimmed by 3 bases and J by 6 bases, leaving 18 bases between them. Germline CDR1 and CDR2: SGHTA and FQGNSA. Here the CDR3 DNA reads TGTGCCAGCAGCTTGGTCCTAGACGCGACCGGCGAGCAGTACTTC. Its protein is CASSLVLDATGEQYF.

V is TRBV20-1 and J is TRBJ2-1, with TRBD2 matching over 7 bases. The CDR3 extends over 11 amino acids. Germline-derived CDR1 and CDR2 are DFQATT and SNEGSKA (reference sequence). Trimming removed 7 bases from V and 10 bases from J; junction bases left unmatched: 7. In DNA, the CDR3 is TGCAGTGGCCTACGGGGGGACGAGCAGTTCTTC. Its protein is CSGLRGDEQFF.

This chain links TRBV6-1 with TRBJ2-1; D not certain. The CDR3 extends over 17 amino acids. Germline assignment: CDR1 MNHNS and CDR2 SASEGT. Trimming removed 0 bases at V and 2 bases at J, with 14 bases between. Here the CDR3 reads CASSEAAGPRPYNEQFF. In DNA form, the CDR3 reads TGTGCCAGCAGTGAAGCGGCCGGCCCTAGACCCTACAATGAGCAGTTCTTC.

This clonotype occurred a few times. The V call is TRBV7-3, the J call TRBJ1-1, with D perhaps matching TRBD1 (5 bases). CDR1 SGHTA and CDR2 FQGTGA come from the germline V gene. V was cut by 5 bases and J by 9 bases, with 19 bases left in between. The CDR3 spans 14 residues. The CDR3 spells CASSPTARGPQAFF. The CDR3 nucleotides are TGTGCCAGCAGCCCGACAGCGAGAGGACCGCAAGCTTTCTTT.

The CDR3 DNA follows: TGTGCCAGCAGCCCCAGGGGAAATACGCAGTATTTT. Encoded protein: CASSPRGNTQYF. The gene calls are TRBV13 and TRBJ2-3; maybe TRBD1 (6 bases). The ends were cut back, 5 bases at V and 7 bases at J, with 10 bases in the middle. Germline V gene lookup returns CDR1 PRHDT and CDR2 FYEKMQ (reference sequence). The CDR3 covers 12 residues.

This clonotype has just a few counts. This chain links TRBV27 with TRBJ2-1, with D possibly matching TRBD2 (7 bases). There are 17 residues in the CDR3. V dropped 5 bases and J dropped 5 bases, with 22 bases sitting between them. Germline lookup yields CDR1 MNHEY and CDR2 SMNVEV (reference sequence). The CDR3 nucleotides read TGTGCCAGCAGTCCTTCCTTTCGTGGGGGGGCTAACAATGAGCAGTTCTTC. Protein product: CASSPSFRGGANNEQFF.

This clonotype was seen a handful of times. This chain links TRBV7-9 with TRBJ2-7; the D is unclear. The V end lost 2 bases, the J end lost 2 bases, and 4 bases lay between the germline ends. CDR3 size: 12 residues. Germline CDR1 is SEHNR and CDR2 is FQNEAQ (reference sequence). The CDR3 reads CASSLTPYEQYF. Written as DNA, the CDR3 is TGTGCCAGCAGCTTAACTCCCTACGAGCAGTACTTC.

CDR3 in DNA: TGTGCCAGCAGTCCCACCAGTACCCACATCTCCTACGAGCAGTACTTC. It yields the protein CASSPTSTHISYEQYF. The rearrangement uses TRBV27 and TRBJ2-7; D call uncertain. In germline, CDR1 is MNHEY, CDR2 SMNVEV (reference sequence). The CDR3 is 16 residues long. V was clipped by 5 bases and J by 0 bases, with 17 bases between them.

This clonotype was found many times. The V and J genes are TRBV2 and TRBJ1-5, with TRBD1 as a possible D gene (5 bases). Germline V CDR1 and CDR2: SNHLY, FYNNEI. This CDR3 has 17 amino acids. V was trimmed by 3 bases and J by 7 bases, leaving 22 bases between them. The CDR3 region has the DNA TGTGCCAGCAGTGATGTGGGGGGTGGCAGCCTGGGGCAGCCCCAGCATTTT. Its protein is CASSDVGGGSLGQPQHF.

J is TRBJ1-6 and V is TRBV5-6; D gene ambiguous. Germline V gene data show CDR1 as SGHDT and CDR2 as YYEEEE. Trimming pared 4 bases from V and 10 bases from J, leaving 12 bases between. CDR3 length: 13 amino acids. The CDR3 nucleotides read TGTGCCAGCAGCCTGGGGTTGGGATCACCCCTCCACTTT. Its translation: CASSLGLGSPLHF.

This clonotype was seen a few times. The gene calls are TRBV27 and TRBJ2-3; 16 positions agree with TRBD2. The CDR3 has 17 amino acids. J lost 3 bases, V lost 6 bases, and 6 bases had no gene match. Germline V CDR1 and CDR2: MNHEY, SMNVEV (reference sequence). The CDR3 protein is CASRGTSGGGGTDTQYF. The CDR3 nucleotides are TGTGCCAGCAGAGGGACTAGCGGGGGGGGAGGAACAGATACGCAGTATTTT.

CDR3 in DNA: TGTGCCATCATAGCCGGGACTGAAGCTTTCTTT. Translation gives CAIIAGTEAFF. This chain links TRBV10-3 with TRBJ1-1; D call uncertain. Germline-derived CDR1 and CDR2 are ENHRY and SYGVKD. V was clipped by 7 bases and J by 5 bases, with 8 bases between them. There are 11 residues in the CDR3.

This clonotype was seen only a few times. This chain connects TRBV7-6 to TRBJ2-5; D ambiguous. Germline V gene sequence: CDR1 SGHVS, CDR2 FNYEAQ. Trimming cost V 5 bases and J 2 bases, with 12 bases left between them. The CDR3 has 14 amino acids. This CDR3 reads CASSPYPVQETQYF. The CDR3 DNA reads as TGTGCCAGCAGCCCCTACCCGGTTCAAGAGACCCAGTACTTC.

The J gene is TRBJ1-3, the V gene TRBV19; D gene unclear. V was trimmed by 8 bases and J by 4 bases, leaving 3 bases between them. Germline CDR1 is LNHDA and CDR2 is SQIVND (reference sequence). The CDR3 runs 10 residues. The DNA of the CDR3 is TGTGCCAGTGGCGGAAACACCATATATTTT. Protein: CASGGNTIYF.

V gene TRBV6-5 combines with J gene TRBJ2-7, with D uncertain. V lost 7 bases to trimming and J lost 2 bases, with 18 bases between them. The CDR3 sequence is 15 residues long. From germline, CDR1 is MNHEY and CDR2 SVGAGI. The CDR3 reads CASTKTVGVAYEQYF. The CDR3 nucleotides are TGTGCCAGCACCAAAACCGTTGGGGTAGCCTACGAGCAGTACTTC.

This clonotype has ten or more counts. This sequence joins TRBV7-8 and TRBJ2-7, with D perhaps assigned TRBD1 or TRBD2 (5 bases each). This CDR3 contains 13 residues. V dropped 3 bases and J dropped 3 bases, with 9 bases sitting between them. Germline assignment: CDR1 SGHVS and CDR2 FQNEAQ. The CDR3 DNA is TGTGCCAGCAGCTTCAGGGAGAACTACGAGCAGTACTTC. Translating it yields CASSFRENYEQYF.

This clonotype was detected many times. This chain connects TRBV7-8 to TRBJ1-2; no firm D call. V lost 0 bases to trimming and J lost 8 bases, with 13 bases between them. CDR3 length: 14 amino acids. Germline loops: CDR1 SGHVS, CDR2 FQNEAQ. The CDR3 here is CASSLASTSRGYTF. The CDR3 region has the DNA TGTGCCAGCAGCTTAGCATCCACCTCTAGGGGCTACACCTTC.

This chain joins TRBV3-1 and TRBJ2-1; TRBD2 agrees at 13 bases. Trimming removed 4 bases from V and 8 bases from J; junction bases left unmatched: 5. The CDR3 has 15 amino acids. Germline-derived CDR1 and CDR2 are LGHDT and YNNKEL (reference sequence). DNA of the CDR3: TGTGCCAGCAGCCTCGACGGACTAGCGGGGGATGAGCAGTTCTTC. Protein sequence: CASSLDGLAGDEQFF.

The rearrangement uses TRBV20-1 and TRBJ2-7; D may be TRBD1 (5 bases). Trimming left V 8 bases short and J 3 bases short, with 17 bases between. CDR1 is DFQATT and CDR2 is SNEGSKA in the germline V gene (reference sequence). This CDR3 has 13 amino acids. The chain's CDR3 is CSTRTPWDYEQYF. CDR3 in DNA: TGCAGTACTCGGACACCCTGGGACTACGAGCAGTACTTC.

This chain connects TRBV13 to TRBJ2-5; D not resolved. The length of the CDR3 is 13 residues. V lost 5 bases to trimming and J lost 1 base, with 8 bases between them. CDR1 and CDR2 from the germline V gene are PRHDT and FYEKMQ (reference sequence). DNA for the CDR3: TGTGCCAGCAGCCTACCCCCCCAAGAGACCCAGTACTTC. Protein: CASSLPPQETQYF.

This clonotype was found a few times. V usage is TRBV7-9 and J usage is TRBJ2-7, with D unclear. Germline CDR1 reads SEHNR; CDR2 reads FQNEAQ (reference sequence). The CDR3 sequence is 14 residues long. Trimming took 0 bases from V and 3 from J, leaving 9 bases between them. CDR3 sequence: CASSLAGPNYEQYF. CDR3 nucleotides: TGTGCCAGCAGCTTAGCTGGACCGAACTACGAGCAGTACTTC.

The rearrangement joins TRBV6-2 or TRBV6-3 to TRBJ1-2; the match to TRBD1 covers 10 bases. The junction had 9 bases not matched to a gene; V was cut back by 5 bases and J by 3 bases. The V gene's germline CDR1 is MNHEY and CDR2 SVGEGT. The CDR3 covers 16 residues. As DNA, the CDR3 is TGTGCCAGCAGTACCTCCCGACAGGGGGCATACTATGGCTACACCTTC. Its protein is CASSTSRQGAYYGYTF.

This clonotype was counted only a few times. The rearrangement links TRBV7-6 to TRBJ2-6; D is unclear. Trimming removed 2 bases from V and 4 bases from J, with 6 bases in between. This CDR3 has 14 amino acids. Per germline, CDR1 SGHVS and CDR2 FNYEAQ. CDR3 sequence: CASSLPEGANVLTF. The CDR3 DNA sequence: TGTGCCAGCAGCTTACCGGAAGGGGCCAACGTCCTGACTTTC.

This chain uses TRBV7-8 with TRBJ1-1, with TRBD1 matching over 8 bases. V dropped 5 bases and J dropped 8; count of bases not matched to a gene: 13. The germline V gene encodes CDR1 SGHVS and CDR2 FQNEAQ. The CDR3 consists of 15 residues. CDR3 region: CASSPRTGPFGEAFF. CDR3 bases: TGTGCCAGCAGCCCGAGGACAGGGCCCTTCGGGGAAGCTTTCTTT.